Listed below are T cell receptor beta chains from one sample, sequenced in a study of long-term antiretroviral therapy in people with HIV. Repertoires were generated with immunoSEQ multiplex PCR, while TCRdb's copy carries only in-frame clones and drops some. In the table there are tens of thousands of clones, more than 70% of which are singletons. This specimen was unsorted PBMCs, taken 0.8 years after starting antiretroviral therapy. All receptors derive from a woman in her thirties with HIV. Both conserved end residues are part of each CDR3.

15,TRBV30,TRBJ1-3,CAWVGTGTSGNTIYF
15,TRBV9,TRBJ2-3,CASGFPGRPTDTQYF
13,TRBV30,TRBJ1-4,CAWSPGRGEKLFF
14,TRBV6-5,TRBJ1-2,CASSLQGTGYGYTF
17,TRBV5-1,TRBJ2-3,CASSFGAGGPGTDTQYF
13,TRBV5-6,TRBJ1-4,CASSSGTGGKLFF
16,TRBV2,TRBJ2-1,CASSVREGNSYNEQFF
13,TRBV6-6,TRBJ1-3,CASSTGTGNTIYF
17,TRBV5-1,TRBJ2-3,CASSLAGTSGKTDTQYF
15,TRBV6-4,TRBJ1-1,CASSKTGLLNTEAFF
14,TRBV19,TRBJ1-4,CASSKQGSDEKLFF
15,TRBV6-5,TRBJ2-1,CASSYPSGGRNEQFF
16,TRBV6-5,TRBJ1-6,CASSYSRGSYNSPLHF
15,TRBV6-5,TRBJ2-1,CASSREEVTSNEQFF